The source of this T cell receptor beta chain is a study of blood T cell repertoires in COVID-19. About the study: Acute and convalescent COVID-19 specimens originated in the United States, Italy and Spain.

Deletions cut 5 bases from V and 5 bases from J, with 9 bases between. There are 12 residues in the CDR3. The germline gives CDR1 SEHNR, CDR2 FQNEAQ (reference sequence). The sample holds one count of this clone. Only in-frame clones appear in the TCRdb table, and some are missing; sequencing was by immunoSEQ multiplex PCR. The sample consists of 130,000 to 150,000 clones, over 70% of them appearing once. The sequenced material came from peripheral blood. The TCR sequence derives from a man aged 50 to 59 who had recovered from COVID-19. The chain carries TRBV7-9 and TRBJ2-5; D perhaps matches TRBD2 (5 bases). Written as DNA, the CDR3 is TGTGCCAGCAGCCTATGGGAGGAGACCCAGTACTTC. Translation gives CASSLWEETQYF.